This T cell receptor beta chain was identified in a study of T cell responses to AZD1222 COVID-19 vaccine. Study-wide context: Second-dose groups at about 4 or about 12 weeks were pooled. Study results and limitations: It should be noted that donors were predominantly white British and more often female, and clonal diversity was possibly underestimated.

Data came from immunoSEQ multiplex PCR; TCRdb stores just in-frame clones and leaves some out. The sample has 95,000 to 110,000 clones; approximately 90% are singletons. CDR1 is MDHEN and CDR2 is SYDVKM in the germline V gene. There are 14 residues in the CDR3. This clone was counted a few times. Its antigen is still unknown. A junction boundary mismatches the germline segment, possibly from a read error. Sample: peripheral blood, taken on day 0 of AZD1222 vaccination. V is TRBV28 and J is TRBJ2-7; D tentatively fits TRBD1 or TRBD2 (5 bases each). This TCR was sampled from an adult in good health. The chain's CDR3 is CASTHPTNGTLLAF. CDR3 nucleotide sequence: TGTGCCAGCACCCATCCGACAAACGGGACGCTCCTAGCATTC.